The 28 T cell receptor beta chains in this list originate from one sample, sequenced in a study of shared clonotypes between healthy human individuals. Assay: immunoSEQ multiplex PCR; the TCRdb copy retains only in-frame clones and omits some. The sample yields about 960,000 clones, about three quarters seen once. Sequencing was carried out using memory CD4+ T cells sorted from blood. Subset reported: CD45RA-negative fraction. These receptors were obtained from a man between 18 and 29 years old in good health.

CDR3: CASSSDSYQPQHF. In nucleotides, the CDR3 is TGTGCCAGCAGCTCGGACTCCTATCAGCCCCAGCATTTT. This chain joins TRBV5-8 and TRBJ1-5; D unclear. Between the trimmed V and J ends, which lost 3 bases and 5 bases, there was a span of 9 bases. This CDR3 comprises 13 residues. Germline CDR1 reads SGHTS; CDR2 reads YDEGEE. The whole variable domain, filled in from reference TRBV5-8 and TRBJ1-5, reads EAGVTQSPTHLIKTRGQQATLRCSPISGHTSVYWYQQALGLGLQFLLWYDEGEERNRGNFPPRFSGRQFPNYSSELNVNALELEDSALYLCASSSDSYQPQHFGDGTRLSIL.

This clone appeared a few times. At one end, the junction sequence differs from germline, possibly due to a read error. The J gene is TRBJ2-1, the V gene TRBV7-7, with 11 bases matching TRBD2. Per germline, CDR1 SSHAT and CDR2 FNYEAQ (reference sequence). The CDR3 sequence is 14 residues long. The CDR3 DNA reads TGTGCTAGCAGGAGTGGGACTAGCGGTGGTGAGCAGTTCTTC. It is translated as CASRSGTSGGEQFF.

This clone occurred many times. V usage is TRBV9 and J usage is TRBJ2-3; D is unresolved. CDR1 is SGDLS and CDR2 is YYNGEE in the germline V gene. This CDR3 has 13 amino acids. V dropped 7 bases and J dropped 0 bases, with 9 bases sitting between them. CDR3 sequence reads: CASGGWSTDTQYF. The CDR3 DNA is TGTGCCAGCGGTGGGTGGAGCACAGATACGCAGTATTTT.

In this sample, this clone turned up a few times. The gene calls are TRBV19 and TRBJ1-2, with a weak D call TRBD1 (6 bases). CDR1 is LNHDA, CDR2 SQIVND, per germline (reference sequence). This CDR3 spans 14 amino acids. V lost 5 bases and J 4 bases, leaving 14 bases between the germline ends. In DNA, the CDR3 is TGTGCCAGTAGTGTACAGGGAGATCTCTATGGCTACACCTTC. Its protein product is CASSVQGDLYGYTF.

The chain has TRBV7-2 and TRBJ2-2; D unclear. CDR3 size: 12 residues. The V gene's germline CDR1 is SGHTA and CDR2 FQGNSA. V was clipped by 5 bases and J by 3 bases, with 4 bases between them. CDR3 amino acids: CASSLYTGELFF. CDR3 DNA: TGTGCCAGCAGCCTATACACCGGGGAGCTGTTTTTT.

The chain has TRBV10-2 and TRBJ2-1; 10 positions match TRBD2. There are 15 residues in the CDR3. V lost 0 bases, J lost 7 bases, and 3 bases stayed unmatched. The germline V gene has CDR1 WSHSY and CDR2 SAAADI. CDR3 sequence reads: CASSESSGRGNEQFF. For the CDR3, the DNA is TGCGCCAGCAGTGAGTCAAGCGGGAGGGGGAATGAGCAGTTCTTC.

The V gene is TRBV6-1, the J gene TRBJ1-4; 10 bases are shared with TRBD1. CDR1 is MNHNS and CDR2 is SASEGT in the germline V gene. The CDR3 extends over 15 amino acids. V shed 4 bases, J shed 4 bases, and the junction held 3 bases outside the gene matches. CDR3 in amino acids: CASSGQGAINEKLFF. DNA of the CDR3: TGTGCCAGCAGTGGACAGGGGGCCATTAATGAAAAACTGTTTTTT.

The chain couples TRBV4-1 to TRBJ2-7, with a possible D match to TRBD2 (5 bases). The CDR3 runs 15 residues. V was trimmed by 3 bases and J by 0 bases, leaving 12 bases between them. Looked up from germline, CDR1 is MGHRA and CDR2 is YSYEKL. The CDR3 DNA is TGCGCCAGCAGCCACGACGATACTAGCTCCTACGAGCAGTACTTC. This gives the protein CASSHDDTSSYEQYF.

This clone showed up just a few times. The rearrangement joins TRBV5-4 to TRBJ2-6; D ambiguous. V lost 5 bases and J lost 0, with 3 bases in between. This CDR3 contains 13 residues. The germline CDR1 and CDR2 sequences are SGHNT and YYREEE (reference sequence). For the CDR3, the DNA is TGTGCCAGCAGGCTCTCTGGGGCCAACGTCCTGACTTTC. Residues: CASRLSGANVLTF.

The J gene is TRBJ2-7, the V gene TRBV18, with TRBD2 matching 7 bases. Germline values: CDR1 KGHSH, CDR2 LQKENI. The CDR3 consists of 13 residues. The V and J ends lost 6 bases and 1 base, in that order; junction bases with no gene match: 3. In nucleotides, the CDR3 is TGTGCCAGCTCGGGGGGGGGTTCCTACGAGCAGTACTTC. It codes for CASSGGGSYEQYF.

The table lists this clone with a few counts. This chain links TRBV5-1 with TRBJ2-5, with 7 bases fitting TRBD1. Losses at the gene ends were 4 bases for V and 5 bases for J; bases not matched to a gene: 5. CDR3 length equals 13 residues. The V gene's germline CDR1 is SGHRS and CDR2 YFSETQ. The CDR3 here is CASSTDRVETQYF. As DNA, the CDR3 is TGCGCCAGCAGCACAGACAGGGTTGAGACCCAGTACTTC.

Regarding this clone: A much larger clone is a single base away; this may be a read error. Other DNA sequences in this specimen translate into the identical CDR3. The rearrangement joins TRBV5-1 to TRBJ2-7; 7 nucleotides line up with TRBD1. J lost 3 bases, V lost 3 bases, and 3 bases had no gene match. Germline V gives CDR1 SGHRS, CDR2 YFSETQ. This CDR3 has 13 residues. The DNA for the CDR3 is TGCGCCAGCAGCTCGGGACAGAGCTACGAGCAGTACTTC. It translates to CASSSGQSYEQYF.

J is TRBJ2-2 and V is TRBV6-4, with D perhaps TRBD2 (5 bases). In germline, CDR1 is MRHNA, CDR2 SNTAGT. V lost 6 bases and J 1 base, leaving 6 bases between the germline ends. The CDR3 is 13 amino acids. The CDR3 loop is CASSRGNTGELFF. The CDR3 bases are TGTGCCAGCAGCCGGGGGAACACCGGGGAGCTGTTTTTT.

The chain is built from TRBV7-2 and TRBJ2-3, with D perhaps TRBD2 (7 bases). CDR1 is SGHTA and CDR2 is FQGNSA in the germline V gene. The CDR3 covers 17 residues. V was clipped by 7 bases and J by 0 bases, with 20 bases between them. The CDR3, as DNA: TGTGCCAGCACATATTTAGGTAGGGGGGGAAGCACAGATACGCAGTATTTT. Its protein product is CASTYLGRGGSTDTQYF. Looking up the rest from reference TRBV7-2 and TRBJ2-3 gives the full variable domain: GAGVSQSPSNKVTEKGKDVELRCDPISGHTALYWYRQSLGQGLEFLIYFQGNSAPDKSGLPSDRFSAERTGGSVSTLTIQRTQQEDSAVYLCASTYLGRGGSTDTQYFGPGTRLTVL.

This clone was detected once. The rearrangement uses TRBV5-6 and TRBJ1-2; 8 nucleotides align to TRBD1. CDR1 SGHDT and CDR2 YYEEEE come from the germline V gene. The V and J ends lost 6 bases and 4 bases, in that order; junction bases with no gene match: 11. This CDR3 is built from 15 residues. The CDR3 DNA follows: TGTGCCAGCACCCCGCAGGGGGCGCTGGGCTATGGCTACACCTTC. Protein product: CASTPQGALGYGYTF.

This chain links TRBV15 with TRBJ1-5, with D unclear. V lost 0 bases and J 1 base, leaving 10 bases between the germline ends. The CDR3 extends over 16 amino acids. Germline loops: CDR1 LNHNV, CDR2 YYDKDF (reference sequence). CDR3 sequence (DNA): TGTGCCACCAGCAGAGATGGCCTGGCAAGCAATCAGCCCCAGCATTTT. Amino acids: CATSRDGLASNQPQHF.

The sample holds a few counts of this clone. This chain connects TRBV6-1 to TRBJ1-5; D uncertain. Germline CDR1 MNHNS, CDR2 SASEGT. The CDR3 loop spans 13 amino acids. V lost 1 base to trimming and J lost 6 bases, with 7 bases between them. The CDR3 DNA reads as TGTGCCAGCAGTGAAGTTGCCGGTCAGCCCCAGCATTTT. Amino acid sequence: CASSEVAGQPQHF.

The chain joins TRBV15 to TRBJ1-4, with D perhaps matching TRBD1 (5 bases). The V end lost 1 base, the J end lost 6 bases, and 12 bases lay between the germline ends. This CDR3 contains 15 residues. The germline V gene has CDR1 LNHNV and CDR2 YYDKDF (reference sequence). The CDR3 sequence: CATSRVRQGDEKLFF. The CDR3, as DNA: TGTGCCACCAGCAGAGTGAGGCAGGGTGATGAAAAACTGTTTTTT.

The chain joins TRBV11-1 to TRBJ1-6, with a possible D match to TRBD1 (5 bases). Germline lookup yields CDR1 SGHAT and CDR2 FQDESV (reference sequence). The CDR3 runs to 15 residues. Trimming removed 5 bases at V and 7 bases at J, with 15 bases between. CDR3 loop: CASSLLDTTNSPLHF. The DNA for the CDR3 is TGTGCCAGCAGCCTACTGGACACAACCAATTCACCCCTCCACTTT.

The chain is built from TRBV5-1 and TRBJ2-1, with 11 bases that match TRBD2. The length of the CDR3 is 15 residues. CDR1 is SGHRS, CDR2 YFSETQ, per germline. V was clipped by 4 bases and J by 5 bases; unmatched bases: 5. CDR3 sequence: CASSPTSGGNNEQFF. The CDR3 DNA reads TGCGCCAGCAGCCCTACTAGCGGGGGAAACAATGAGCAGTTCTTC.

This clone has only a few counts. The chain employs TRBV28 and TRBJ2-7; TRBD1 aligns across 7 bases. The CDR3 is made up of 13 amino acids. Looked up from germline, CDR1 is MDHEN and CDR2 is SYDVKM. With 8 bases clipped from V and 5 bases from J, the junction kept 9 bases outside the gene matches. The CDR3 reads CASGRQGTHEQYF. CDR3 sequence (DNA): TGTGCCAGCGGAAGACAGGGAACCCACGAGCAGTACTTC.

This chain links TRBV30 with TRBJ1-1; the match to TRBD1 covers 8 bases. Germline loops: CDR1 GTSNPN, CDR2 SVGIG (reference sequence). J was trimmed by 4 bases and V by 8 bases; bases with no gene match: 9. There are 13 residues in the CDR3. The CDR3 sequence: CAIDRGDSTEAFF. For the CDR3, the DNA is TGTGCCATTGACAGGGGTGATAGCACTGAAGCTTTCTTT.

J is TRBJ1-4 and V is TRBV30; perhaps TRBD1 as D (6 bases). Trimming removed 5 bases at V and 7 bases at J, with 14 bases between. The CDR3 is made up of 13 amino acids. Germline CDR1 is GTSNPN and CDR2 is SVGIG (reference sequence). This CDR3 reads CAWGGRRSEKLFF. DNA for the CDR3: TGTGCCTGGGGGGGGCGCCGGAGTGAAAAACTGTTTTTT.

The DNA for the CDR3 is TGTGCCAGCAGCTTAGAAAGTAGCAGGCAAGAGACCCAGTACTTC. Protein sequence: CASSLESSRQETQYF. The V gene is TRBV7-2, the J gene TRBJ2-5; unclear D gene. Germline CDR1 SGHTA, CDR2 FQGNSA. Trimming stripped 1 base from V and 2 bases from J, with 11 bases between. The CDR3 loop spans 15 amino acids.

The rearrangement links TRBV27 to TRBJ2-5, with 7 bases aligning to TRBD1. V was pared by 10 bases and J by 4 bases, with 12 bases of the junction left unmatched. This CDR3 has 14 residues. CDR1 is MNHEY and CDR2 is SMNVEV in the germline V gene (reference sequence). This CDR3 is CATWSTGDGETQYF. The CDR3 DNA sequence: TGTGCCACCTGGTCCACAGGGGATGGAGAGACCCAGTACTTC.

The chain is built from TRBV19 and TRBJ2-5, with TRBD1 as a possible D gene (6 bases). Trimming took off 5 bases at V and 5 bases at J, with 18 bases between the two ends. This CDR3 contains 15 residues. Germline values: CDR1 LNHDA, CDR2 SQIVND (reference sequence). The CDR3 region has the DNA TGTGCCAGTAGTCCCAGCCGGCAGGGGTCGGAGACCCAGTACTTC. This gives the protein CASSPSRQGSETQYF.

This clone was observed a handful of times. The genes are TRBV25-1 and TRBJ2-5; D possibly matches TRBD1 or TRBD2 (5 bases each). Germline CDR1 and CDR2: MGHDK and SYGVNS. Trimming took off 3 bases at V and 0 bases at J, with 17 bases between the two ends. The CDR3 totals 17 residues. CDR3: CASSDIRPGPYQETQYF. CDR3 coding DNA: TGTGCCAGCAGTGATATAAGACCGGGACCGTACCAAGAGACCCAGTACTTC.

CDR3 in amino acids: CASSVALAGRETQYF. CDR3 bases: TGTGCCAGCAGCGTAGCACTAGCGGGGAGGGAGACCCAGTACTTC. The chain links TRBV9 to TRBJ2-5, with 10 bases fitting TRBD2. V was clipped by 0 bases and J by 5 bases; unmatched bases: 4. The CDR3 is 15 residues long. Per germline, CDR1 SGDLS and CDR2 YYNGEE.